Following are 6 T cell receptor beta chains from one sample sequenced in a study of monozygotic twins with inflammatory bowel disease. TCRdb re-called the 5' RACE reads, yielding one record per CDR3 amino acid sequence without DNA. Its clone listing holds 70,000 to 95,000 distinct CDR3 sequences. Material for sequencing was blood. These receptors were collected from a human donor with ulcerative colitis or Crohn's disease, or a healthy co-twin of an affected twin (not recorded which).

The CDR3 loop is CSAGVLGRLDTQYF. V usage is TRBV20-1 and J usage is TRBJ2-3; TCRdb's D call, TRBD2, is unchecked because there is no DNA. Germline V gives CDR1 DFQATT, CDR2 SNEGSKA (reference sequence). The length of the CDR3 is 14 residues.

This rearrangement joins TRBV5-1 to TRBJ1-4; TCRdb picks TRBD1, but there is no DNA to check that call. Germline V gene lookup returns CDR1 SGHRS and CDR2 YFSETQ. This CDR3 contains 14 residues. Here the CDR3 reads CASSEDSRIEKLFF. The full variable domain, completed using reference TRBV5-1 and TRBJ1-4, is KAGVTQTPRYLIKTRGQQVTLSCSPISGHRSVSWYQQTPGQGLQFLFEYFSETQRNKGNFPGRFSGRQFSNSRSEMNVSTLELGDSALYLCASSEDSRIEKLFFGSGTQLSVL.

This rearrangement joins TRBV5-1 to TRBJ2-2. Germline loops: CDR1 SGHRS, CDR2 YFSETQ. CDR3 length: 12 amino acids. The CDR3 loop is CASSWVPGELFF.

V gene TRBV18 combines with J gene TRBJ1-4; as DNA is missing, the TRBD1 call by TCRdb cannot be tested. CDR3 length: 15 residues. Germline V gene lookup returns CDR1 KGHSH and CDR2 LQKENI. The CDR3 here is CASSPPSHRDEKLFF.

The gene calls are TRBV7-3 and TRBJ2-3; TCRdb's D gene call, TRBD2, goes unchecked for lack of DNA. Per germline, CDR1 SGHTA and CDR2 FQGTGA. The length of the CDR3 is 14 residues. This CDR3 reads CASSPRGAPDTQYF.

The chain couples TRBV29-1 to TRBJ1-2. The CDR3 length is 13 residues. Germline V gene data show CDR1 as SQVTM and CDR2 as ANQGSEA. This chain's CDR3 is CSVAYYSANGYTF.